The rows below give T cell receptor beta chains drawn from one sample of a study of long-term antiretroviral therapy in people with HIV. Measured with immunoSEQ multiplex PCR; TCRdb has only the in-frame clones, and not every one. Among around 13,000 clones listed, 83% were seen once. Sequencing was performed on unsorted PBMCs, taken 3.4 years after starting antiretroviral therapy. These TCRs come from a man between 35 and 55 years old with HIV. The CDR3 runs from the conserved cysteine through the conserved F or W. A D gene is named only where the DNA matches it firmly. The size entry is marked missing in some rows and otherwise reads once, few, many or a size class.

.	TRBJ1-3	.	TRBV4-1	TGCGCCAGCAGCCACATAGACACGGTGGTCGGAAACACCATATATTTT	CASSHIDTVVGNTIYF
TRBD1	TRBJ2-2	.	TRBV11-2	TGTGCCAGCAACGACAGGGTCTTCCACACCGGGGAGCTGTTTTTT	CASNDRVFHTGELFF
.	TRBJ1-2	.	TRBV15	TGTGCCACCAGCCCCAGTGGAGCGGATGGCTACACCTTC	CATSPSGADGYTF
TRBD1	TRBJ2-3	once	TRBV11-2	TGTGCCAGCAGCCTGGGACAGGCCTCAGATACGCAGTATTTT	CASSLGQASDTQYF
.	TRBJ1-2	.	TRBV2	TGTGCCAGCAGTGATCGGCTCATTAACTATGGCTACACCTTC	CASSDRLINYGYTF
.	TRBJ1-1	.	TRBV7-3	TGTGCCAGCAGCTTAAGACCCTTACAGGGTAAGGAAGCTTTCTTT	CASSLRPLQGKEAFF
.	TRBJ2-1	.	TRBV7-2	TGTGCCAGCAGCCCTCCGGGTCAAACCTACAATGAGCAGTTCTTC	CASSPPGQTYNEQFF
.	TRBJ2-1	.	TRBV28	TGTGCCAGCAGACCGACCCCCCAGGCCGAGCAGTTCTTC	CASRPTPQAEQFF
TRBD1	TRBJ1-1	.	TRBV29-1	TGCAGCGTTCCCAAGACAGGGATGAACACTGAAGCTTTCTTT	CSVPKTGMNTEAFF
TRBD2	TRBJ2-1	.	TRBV29-1	TGCAGCGTTGAAGATCTCAGCGGGATCGGGAATGAGCAGTTCTTC	CSVEDLSGIGNEQFF
TRBD2	TRBJ2-1	medium-sized	TRBV7-8	TGTGCCAGCAGCTTTCACCCCAGACTAGCGGGAGCGAATGAGCAGTTCTTC	CASSFHPRLAGANEQFF
TRBD1	TRBJ2-7	.	TRBV18	TGTGCCAGCTCACCGGGGACAGGAGCCTACGAGCAGTACTTC	CASSPGTGAYEQYF
TRBD2	TRBJ2-7	once	TRBV27	TGTGCCAGCAGTTCTCAGCGGGAGCTCTGGGAGCAGTACTTC	CASSSQRELWEQYF
TRBD2	TRBJ2-7	.	TRBV7-7	TGTGCCAGCAGCGTCGGACTAGCGGGAGAATACGAGCAGTACTTC	CASSVGLAGEYEQYF
TRBD2	TRBJ2-5	.	TRBV18	TGTGCCAGCTCACCCGATCTAGCGGGAGAGAGAAGAGAGACCCAGTACTTC	CASSPDLAGERRETQYF
.	TRBJ2-1	.	TRBV27	TGTGCCAGCAGTTATGGACGGTACAATGAGCAGTTCTTC	CASSYGRYNEQFF
TRBD1	TRBJ2-3	.	TRBV6-4	TGTGCCAGCAGTCAGGGGGCGGTAACAGATACGCAGTATTTT	CASSQGAVTDTQYF
TRBD1	TRBJ2-1	.	TRBV11-3	TGTGCCAGCAGCCGAACAGGGACAGGACGAAATGAGCAGTTCTTC	CASSRTGTGRNEQFF
.	TRBJ1-5	.	TRBV21-1	TGTGCCAGCAGCAAAAATTGGCAGACCGATCAGCCCCAGCATTTT	CASSKNWQTDQPQHF
.	TRBJ1-1	.	TRBV27	TGTGCCAGCAGTTACCAAACCGGGGGGGTCCGAGGGAACACTGAAGCTTTCTTT	CASSYQTGGVRGNTEAFF
.	TRBJ2-2	few	TRBV30	TGTGCGTGGGGGCTGGACCCGACCAACATTCTTACCGGGGAGCTGTTTTTT	CAWGLDPTNILTGELFF
TRBD1	TRBJ2-2	.	TRBV7-7	TGTGCCAGCAGCCCCCTGGCAGGGGGCACCGGGGAGCTGTTTTTT	CASSPLAGGTGELFF
TRBD2	TRBJ2-7	few	TRBV9	TGTGCCAGCAGCTCGAGTCCTAGCGGGAGGGCCGTCGCCTACGAGCAGTACTTC	CASSSSPSGRAVAYEQYF
TRBD2	TRBJ2-7	.	TRBV30	TGTGCCTGGAGTAATGGGGGACTAGCGGTCTACGAGCAGTACTTC	CAWSNGGLAVYEQYF
.	TRBJ1-4	.	TRBV7-2	TGTGCCAGCAGCTTCAGTCGTGAAAAACTGTTTTTT	CASSFSREKLFF
.	TRBJ2-7	few	TRBV19	TGTGCCAGTAGTATAGGGAGCTCCTACGAGCAGTACTTC	CASSIGSSYEQYF
.	TRBJ2-3	.	TRBV28	TGTGCCACCGCCGGGACACACAACACAGATACGCAGTATTTT	CATAGTHNTDTQYF
.	TRBJ2-7	.	TRBV7-2	TGTGCCAGCAGCTTGCCCAGTTCCTACGAGCAGTACTTC	CASSLPSSYEQYF
.	TRBJ1-1	.	TRBV4-3	TGCGCCAGCAGCCAAGATGTGAGTCCGGGGGAAGAAGCTTTCTTT	CASSQDVSPGEEAFF
TRBD1	TRBJ2-1	.	TRBV27	TGTGCCAGCAGTGACAGGGGGTATGAGCAGTTCTTC	CASSDRGYEQFF
TRBD1	TRBJ1-5	.	TRBV27	TGTGCCAGCAGTCGCCGATCAGGGGGCCAGAGGGGCAATCAGCCCCAGCATTTT	CASSRRSGGQRGNQPQHF
.	TRBJ2-7	.	TRBV28	TGTGCCAGCAAAACGCAGGAAGCGAGTTCCTACGAGCAGTACTTC	CASKTQEASSYEQYF
.	TRBJ2-5	.	TRBV5-1	TGCGCCAGCAGCGACCAAGAGACCCAGTACTTC	CASSDQETQYF
TRBD2	TRBJ2-7	once	TRBV9	TGTGCCAGCAGCGTGGGGACTAGCGGGTCCTACGAGCAGTACTTC	CASSVGTSGSYEQYF
.	TRBJ2-7	few	TRBV6-5	TGTGCCAGCAGTTACTCCCGCTCTCGCGAGCAGTACTTC	CASSYSRSREQYF
.	TRBJ1-1	.	TRBV7-9	TGTGCCAGCAGCTTAGGTTCCACAGCGACCATGAACACTGAAGCTTTCTTT	CASSLGSTATMNTEAFF
TRBD1	TRBJ1-5	once	TRBV18	TGTGCCAGCTCACCAGAGACAGGGGGCTTTCCGCCCCAGCATTTT	CASSPETGGFPPQHF
.	TRBJ2-7	.	TRBV27	TGTGCCAGCAGATTTGCAGGGGTTACCTACGAGCAGTACTTC	CASRFAGVTYEQYF
.	TRBJ2-3	.	TRBV7-9	TGTGCCAGCAGCGCGAGATTTGATCTAGATACGCAGTATTTT	CASSARFDLDTQYF
TRBD1	TRBJ2-1	few	TRBV4-3	TGCGCCAGCGGACAGGGTATGGACAATGAGCAGTTCTTC	CASGQGMDNEQFF
TRBD1	TRBJ2-2	.	TRBV7-3	TGTGCCAGCAGCCCAGACAGGGACACCGGGGAGCTGTTTTTT	CASSPDRDTGELFF
TRBD1	TRBJ2-7	.	TRBV5-1	TGCGCCAGCAGCTCGGGACAGGGGTTTTCCTACGAGCAGTACTTC	CASSSGQGFSYEQYF
.	TRBJ1-1	.	TRBV10-1	TGCGCCAGCAGTGTATATAGGGGGGACCGGAACACTGAAGCTTTCTTT	CASSVYRGDRNTEAFF
.	TRBJ2-5	.	TRBV6-1	TGTGCCAGCAGTGCCATGGGGCCCTCTACCCAGTACTTC	CASSAMGPSTQYF
.	TRBJ1-5	.	TRBV7-9	TGTGCCAGCAGCCTGACAGGTTATAATCAGCCCCAGCATTTT	CASSLTGYNQPQHF